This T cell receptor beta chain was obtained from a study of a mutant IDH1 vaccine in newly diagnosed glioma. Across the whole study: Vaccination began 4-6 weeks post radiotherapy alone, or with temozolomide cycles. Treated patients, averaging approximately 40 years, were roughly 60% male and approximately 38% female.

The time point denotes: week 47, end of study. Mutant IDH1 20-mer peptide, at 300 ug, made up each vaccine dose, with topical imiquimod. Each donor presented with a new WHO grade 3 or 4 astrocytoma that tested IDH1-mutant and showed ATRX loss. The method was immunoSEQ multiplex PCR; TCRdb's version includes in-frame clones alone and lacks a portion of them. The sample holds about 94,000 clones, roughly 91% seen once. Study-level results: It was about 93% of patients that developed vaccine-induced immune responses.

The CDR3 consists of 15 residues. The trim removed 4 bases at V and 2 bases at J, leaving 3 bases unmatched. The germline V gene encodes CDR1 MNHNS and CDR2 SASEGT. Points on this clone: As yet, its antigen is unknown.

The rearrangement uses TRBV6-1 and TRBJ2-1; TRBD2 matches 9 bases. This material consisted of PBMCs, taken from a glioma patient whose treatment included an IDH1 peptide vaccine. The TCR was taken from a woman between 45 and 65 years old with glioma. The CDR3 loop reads CASSGAGGTYNEQFF. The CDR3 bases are TGTGCCAGCAGTGGAGCGGGAGGTACCTACAATGAGCAGTTCTTC.